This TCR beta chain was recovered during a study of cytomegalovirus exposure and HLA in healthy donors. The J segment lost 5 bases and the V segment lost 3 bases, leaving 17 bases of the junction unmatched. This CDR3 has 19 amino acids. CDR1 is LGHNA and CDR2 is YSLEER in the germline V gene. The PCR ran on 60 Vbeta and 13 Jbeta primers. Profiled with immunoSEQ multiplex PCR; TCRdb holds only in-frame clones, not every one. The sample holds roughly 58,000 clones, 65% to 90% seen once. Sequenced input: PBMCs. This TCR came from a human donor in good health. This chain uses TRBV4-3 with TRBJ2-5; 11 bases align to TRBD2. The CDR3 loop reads CASSQWWASGGTGWETQYF. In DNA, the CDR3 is TGCGCCAGCAGCCAGTGGTGGGCTAGCGGGGGGACGGGCTGGGAGACCCAGTACTTC.